This TCR beta chain was recorded in a study of control samples from healthy donors and cancer patients. The CDR3 is 14 residues long. Trimming removed 6 bases at V and 2 bases at J, with 8 bases between. Looked up from germline, CDR1 is SNHLY and CDR2 is FYNNEI. The table came from immunoSEQ multiplex PCR; TCRdb's copy has only in-frame clones and leaves some out. The sample records about 140,000 clones, just over 85% being singletons. The gene calls are TRBV2 and TRBJ2-6; a possible D gene is TRBD1 (5 bases). This clonotype originated in a man between 18 and 29 years old in good health. Sequencing input: blood. The CDR3 sequence is CASRPTAGANVLTF. The CDR3 coding sequence is TGTGCCAGCAGACCGACAGCTGGGGCCAACGTCCTGACTTTC.